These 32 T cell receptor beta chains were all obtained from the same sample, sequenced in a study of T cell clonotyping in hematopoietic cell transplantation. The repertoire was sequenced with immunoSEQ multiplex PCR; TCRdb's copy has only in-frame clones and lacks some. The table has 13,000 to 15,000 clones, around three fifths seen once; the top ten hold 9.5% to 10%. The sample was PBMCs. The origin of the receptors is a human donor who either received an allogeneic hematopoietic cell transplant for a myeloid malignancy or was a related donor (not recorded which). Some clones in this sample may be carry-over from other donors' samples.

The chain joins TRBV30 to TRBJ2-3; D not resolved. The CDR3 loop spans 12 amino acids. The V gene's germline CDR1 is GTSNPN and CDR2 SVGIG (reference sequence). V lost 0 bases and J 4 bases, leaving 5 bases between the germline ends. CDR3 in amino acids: CAWSVLSDTQYF. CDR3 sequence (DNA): TGTGCCTGGAGTGTTTTATCAGATACGCAGTATTTT.

CDR3 nucleotides: TGCAGCGTTGAAGGTCAGGGGGCTGATGGCTACACCTTC. Translating gives CSVEGQGADGYTF. The rearrangement links TRBV29-1 to TRBJ1-2; 8 bases fit TRBD1. The CDR3 is 13 residues long. Germline assignment: CDR1 SQVTM and CDR2 ANQGSEA. The V and J ends lost 1 base and 6 bases, in that order; junction bases with no gene match: 4.

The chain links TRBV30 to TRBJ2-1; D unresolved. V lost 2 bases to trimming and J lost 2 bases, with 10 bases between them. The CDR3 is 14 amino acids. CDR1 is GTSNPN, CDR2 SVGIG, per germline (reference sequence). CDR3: CAWSTTSTYNEQFF. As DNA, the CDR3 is TGTGCCTGGAGTACTACCTCCACCTACAATGAGCAGTTCTTC.

The CDR3 loop is CASSWDTRSSYNEQFF. The CDR3 DNA follows: TGTGCCAGCAGTTGGGACACCAGGAGCTCCTACAATGAGCAGTTCTTC. This rearrangement joins TRBV6-5 to TRBJ2-1; the D gene is possibly TRBD1 (6 bases). CDR3 length equals 16 residues. V dropped 4 bases and J dropped 0 bases, with 13 bases sitting between them. Germline V gene sequence: CDR1 MNHEY, CDR2 SVGAGI.

The chain's CDR3 is CASSYSNQETQYF. The CDR3 DNA reads TGTGCCAGCAGTTACAGCAACCAAGAGACCCAGTACTTC. The chain combines TRBV6-5 with TRBJ2-5; no reliable D call. Per germline, CDR1 MNHEY and CDR2 SVGAGI. This CDR3 comprises 13 residues. Trimming removed 2 bases from V and 0 bases from J, with 4 bases in between.

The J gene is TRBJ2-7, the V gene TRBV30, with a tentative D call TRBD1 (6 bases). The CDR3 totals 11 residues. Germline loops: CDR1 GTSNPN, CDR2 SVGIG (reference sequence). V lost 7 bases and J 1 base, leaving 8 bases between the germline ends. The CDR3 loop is CASGVSYEQYF. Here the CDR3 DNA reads TGTGCCTCAGGGGTTTCCTACGAGCAGTACTTC.

The CDR3 protein is CTSSQATHGLAGVMHEQYF. DNA for the CDR3: TGCACCAGCAGCCAAGCCACACACGGACTAGCGGGAGTCATGCACGAGCAGTACTTC. The chain employs TRBV1 and TRBJ2-7; the table's D call TRBD2 went unverified against the DNA. TRBV1 is noted as a pseudogene. This CDR3 has 19 residues.

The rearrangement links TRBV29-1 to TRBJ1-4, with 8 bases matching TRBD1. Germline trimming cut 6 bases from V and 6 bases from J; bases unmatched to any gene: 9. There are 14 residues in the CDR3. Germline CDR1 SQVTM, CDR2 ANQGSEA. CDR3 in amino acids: CSVIGTGGDEKLFF. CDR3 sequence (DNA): TGCAGCGTGATCGGGACAGGAGGGGATGAAAAACTGTTTTTT.

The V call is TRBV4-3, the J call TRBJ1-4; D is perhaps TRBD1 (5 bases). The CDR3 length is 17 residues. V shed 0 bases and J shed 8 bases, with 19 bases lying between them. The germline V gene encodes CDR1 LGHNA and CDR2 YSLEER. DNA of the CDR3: TGCGCCAGCAGCCAAGATGTGGGTCTGGGGGGAATGGAAAAACTGTTTTTT. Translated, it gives CASSQDVGLGGMEKLFF.

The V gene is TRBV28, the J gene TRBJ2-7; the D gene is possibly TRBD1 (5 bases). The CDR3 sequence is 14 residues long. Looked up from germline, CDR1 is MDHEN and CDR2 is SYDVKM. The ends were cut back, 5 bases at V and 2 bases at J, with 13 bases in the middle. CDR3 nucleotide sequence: TGTGCCAGCAGTCCCTTGGACAACCCCTACGAGCAGTACTTC. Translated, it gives CASSPLDNPYEQYF.

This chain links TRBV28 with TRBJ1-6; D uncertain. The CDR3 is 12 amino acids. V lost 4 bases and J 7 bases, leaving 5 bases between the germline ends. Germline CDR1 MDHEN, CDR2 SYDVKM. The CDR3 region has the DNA TGTGCCAGCAGTTCCAACAATTCACCCCTCCACTTT. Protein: CASSSNNSPLHF.

Here the CDR3 DNA reads TGTGCCACTTGGGACACAATGAACACTGAAGCTTTCTTT. Translating it yields CATWDTMNTEAFF. This sequence joins TRBV6-5 and TRBJ1-1, with D possibly TRBD1 on 6 matching bases. This CDR3 spans 13 amino acids. Germline CDR1 and CDR2: MNHEY and SVGAGI. V lost 10 bases to trimming and J lost 0 bases, with 12 bases between them.

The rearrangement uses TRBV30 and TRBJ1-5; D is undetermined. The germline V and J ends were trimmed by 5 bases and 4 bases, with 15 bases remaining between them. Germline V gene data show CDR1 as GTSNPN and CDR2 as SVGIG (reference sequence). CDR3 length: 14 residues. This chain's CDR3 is CAWAVGGLNQPQHF. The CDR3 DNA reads TGTGCCTGGGCCGTAGGTGGGCTTAATCAGCCCCAGCATTTT.

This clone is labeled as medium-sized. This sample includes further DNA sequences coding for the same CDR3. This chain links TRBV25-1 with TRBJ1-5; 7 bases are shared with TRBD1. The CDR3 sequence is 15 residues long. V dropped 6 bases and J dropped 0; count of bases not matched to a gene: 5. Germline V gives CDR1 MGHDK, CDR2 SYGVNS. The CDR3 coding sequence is TGTGCCAGCAGCCCGGGACAGTATAGCAATCAGCCCCAGCATTTT. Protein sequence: CASSPGQYSNQPQHF.

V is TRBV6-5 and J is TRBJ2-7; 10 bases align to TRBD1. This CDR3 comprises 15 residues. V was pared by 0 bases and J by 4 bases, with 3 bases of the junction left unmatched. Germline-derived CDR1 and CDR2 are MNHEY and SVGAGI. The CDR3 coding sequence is TGTGCCAGCAGTTACTCGACAGGGGGCACGTACGAGCAGTACTTC. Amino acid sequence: CASSYSTGGTYEQYF.

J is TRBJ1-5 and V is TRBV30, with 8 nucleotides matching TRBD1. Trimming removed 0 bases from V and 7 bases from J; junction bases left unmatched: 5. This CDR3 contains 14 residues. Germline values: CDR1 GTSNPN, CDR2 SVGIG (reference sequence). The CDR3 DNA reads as TGTGCCTGGAGTGTACAGGGGGGGAAACAGCCCCAGCATTTT. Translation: CAWSVQGGKQPQHF.

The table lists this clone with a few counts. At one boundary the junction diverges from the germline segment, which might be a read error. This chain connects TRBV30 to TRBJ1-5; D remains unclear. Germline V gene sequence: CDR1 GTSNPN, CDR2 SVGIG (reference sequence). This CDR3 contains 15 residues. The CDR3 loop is CAWSVRLGSSQPQHF. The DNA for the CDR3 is TGTGCCTGGAGTGTACGGTTGGGGAGCAGTCAGCCCCAGCATTTT.

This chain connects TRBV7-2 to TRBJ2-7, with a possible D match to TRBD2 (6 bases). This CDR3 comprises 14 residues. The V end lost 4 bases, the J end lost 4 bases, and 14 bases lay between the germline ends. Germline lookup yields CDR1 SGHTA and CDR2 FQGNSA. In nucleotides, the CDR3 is TGTGCCAGCAGCTACCCAACACGGGGGTACGAGCAGTACTTC. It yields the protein CASSYPTRGYEQYF.

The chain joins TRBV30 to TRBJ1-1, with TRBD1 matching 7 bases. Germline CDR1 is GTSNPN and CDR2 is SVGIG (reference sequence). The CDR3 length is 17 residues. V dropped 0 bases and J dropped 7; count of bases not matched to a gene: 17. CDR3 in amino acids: CAWSVPIGQASWGEAFF. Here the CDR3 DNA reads TGTGCCTGGAGTGTACCTATCGGACAGGCCTCGTGGGGTGAAGCTTTCTTT.

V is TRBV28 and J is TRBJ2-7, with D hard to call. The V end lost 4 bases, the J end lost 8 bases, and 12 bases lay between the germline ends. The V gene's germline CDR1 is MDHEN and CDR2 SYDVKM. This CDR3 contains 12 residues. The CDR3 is CASSSGPSQQYF. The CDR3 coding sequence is TGTGCCAGCAGTTCTGGACCCTCCCAGCAGTACTTC.

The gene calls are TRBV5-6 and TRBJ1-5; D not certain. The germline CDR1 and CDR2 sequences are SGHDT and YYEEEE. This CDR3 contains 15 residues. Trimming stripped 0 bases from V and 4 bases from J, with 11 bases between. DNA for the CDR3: TGTGCCAGCAGCTTGGGACCCCGGGAAAATCAGCCCCAGCATTTT. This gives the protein CASSLGPRENQPQHF.

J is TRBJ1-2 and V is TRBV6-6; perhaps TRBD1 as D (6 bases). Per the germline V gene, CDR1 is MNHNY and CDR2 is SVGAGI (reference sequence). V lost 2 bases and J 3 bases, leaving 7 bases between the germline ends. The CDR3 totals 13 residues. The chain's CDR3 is CASSYQGHYGYTF. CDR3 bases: TGTGCCAGCAGTTACCAGGGGCACTATGGCTACACCTTC.

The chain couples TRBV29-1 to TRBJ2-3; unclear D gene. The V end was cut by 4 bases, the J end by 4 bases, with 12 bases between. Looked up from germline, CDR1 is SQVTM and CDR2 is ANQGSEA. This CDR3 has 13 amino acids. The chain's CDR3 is CSVVNFGADTQYF. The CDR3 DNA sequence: TGCAGCGTTGTCAATTTTGGTGCAGATACGCAGTATTTT.

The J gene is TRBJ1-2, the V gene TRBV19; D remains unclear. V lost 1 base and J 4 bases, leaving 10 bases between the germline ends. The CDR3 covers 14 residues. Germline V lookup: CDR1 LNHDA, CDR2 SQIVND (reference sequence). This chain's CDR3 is CASSIVSSSYGYTF. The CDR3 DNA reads TGTGCCAGTAGTATAGTAAGCAGTTCCTATGGCTACACCTTC.

For the CDR3, the DNA is TGTGCCATCATGTCGGGACAGGGGGTTGGCACTGAAGCTTTCTTT. This translates into CAIMSGQGVGTEAFF. The J gene is TRBJ1-1, the V gene TRBV10-3; 11 bases fit TRBD1. V shed 7 bases, J shed 4 bases, and the junction held 8 bases outside the gene matches. Germline CDR1 reads ENHRY; CDR2 reads SYGVKD. The CDR3 is 15 amino acids.

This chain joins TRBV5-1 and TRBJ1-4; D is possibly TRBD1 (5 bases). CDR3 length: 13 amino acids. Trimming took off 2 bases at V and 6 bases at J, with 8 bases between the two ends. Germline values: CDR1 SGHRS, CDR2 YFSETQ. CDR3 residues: CASSFTGYEKLFF. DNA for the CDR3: TGCGCCAGCAGCTTCACAGGATATGAAAAACTGTTTTTT.

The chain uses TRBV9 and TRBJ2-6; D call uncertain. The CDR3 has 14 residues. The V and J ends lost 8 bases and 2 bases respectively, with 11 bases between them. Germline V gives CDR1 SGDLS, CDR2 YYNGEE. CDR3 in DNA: TGTGCCAGTATTACAGAGACTGGGGCCAACGTCCTGACTTTC. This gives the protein CASITETGANVLTF.

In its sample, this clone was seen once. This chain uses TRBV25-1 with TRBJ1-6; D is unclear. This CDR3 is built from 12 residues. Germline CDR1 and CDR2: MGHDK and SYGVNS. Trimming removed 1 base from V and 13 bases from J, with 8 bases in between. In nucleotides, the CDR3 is TGTGCCAGCAGTGAATTTGTGGGTCCCCTCCACTTT. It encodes CASSEFVGPLHF. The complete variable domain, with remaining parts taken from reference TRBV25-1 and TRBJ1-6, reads EADIYQTPRYLVIGTGKKITLECSQTMGHDKMYWYQQDPGMELHLIHYSYGVNSTEKGDLSSESTVSRIRTEHFPLTLESARPSHTSQYLCASSEFVGPLHFGNGTRLTVT.

The CDR3 bases are TGTGCCAGCAGCTACTACACGGACCGTGCCCAGTACTTC. Protein sequence: CASSYYTDRAQYF. The V gene is TRBV7-2, the J gene TRBJ2-5; D is ambiguous. Germline V lookup: CDR1 SGHTA, CDR2 FQGNSA. V lost 4 bases and J 9 bases, leaving 15 bases between the germline ends. The CDR3 spans 13 residues. The full variable domain, completed using reference TRBV7-2 and TRBJ2-5, is GAGVSQSPSNKVTEKGKDVELRCDPISGHTALYWYRQSLGQGLEFLIYFQGNSAPDKSGLPSDRFSAERTGGSVSTLTIQRTQQEDSAVYLCASSYYTDRAQYFGPGTRLLVL.

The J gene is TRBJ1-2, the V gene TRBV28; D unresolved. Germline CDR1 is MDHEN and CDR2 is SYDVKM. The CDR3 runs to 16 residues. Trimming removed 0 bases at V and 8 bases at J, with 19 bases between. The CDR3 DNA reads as TGTGCCAGCAGTTTATGGGAGGATCTTTTCCGGAGGGGCTACACCTTC. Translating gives CASSLWEDLFRRGYTF.

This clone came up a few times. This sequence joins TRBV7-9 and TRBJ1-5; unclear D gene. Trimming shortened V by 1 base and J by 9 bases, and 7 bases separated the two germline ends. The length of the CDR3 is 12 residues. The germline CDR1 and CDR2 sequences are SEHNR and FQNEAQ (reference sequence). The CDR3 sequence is CASSLEDPPQHF. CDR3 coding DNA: TGTGCCAGCAGCTTAGAGGATCCGCCCCAGCATTTT.

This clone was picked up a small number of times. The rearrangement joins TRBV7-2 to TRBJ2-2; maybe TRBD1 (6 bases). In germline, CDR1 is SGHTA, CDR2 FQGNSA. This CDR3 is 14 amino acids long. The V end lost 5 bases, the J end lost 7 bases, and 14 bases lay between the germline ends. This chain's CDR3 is CASSPNRANGELFF. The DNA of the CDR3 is TGTGCCAGCAGCCCTAACAGGGCTAACGGGGAGCTGTTTTTT.